This T cell receptor (beta chain) emerged from a study of T-cell memory formation after mild COVID-19. This clonotype was seen a few times. A single record per CDR3 protein comes from TCRdb applying MiXCR to the 5' RACE reads. This repertoire shows some 130,000 distinct CDR3 sequences, about 15% found once; its top ten account for about 15%. This sequence originates from an adult woman who had mild COVID-19 (a few samples of this study predate the infection). Cell type and time point are not known. The sample comprised PBMCs or a T cell subset sorted from them (not recorded which).

The chain's CDR3 is CAGNGEGDTQYF. CDR3 DNA: TGTGCCGGAAACGGGGAGGGAGATACGCAGTATTTT. The chain recombines TRBV7-9 with TRBJ2-3, with 7 bases identical to TRBD2. Unmatched junction bases numbered 7, after V lost 11 bases and J lost 5 bases. Germline CDR1 SEHNR, CDR2 FQNEAQ (reference sequence). This CDR3 is built from 12 residues. Using reference TRBV7-9 and TRBJ2-3 for the parts outside the CDR3, the full variable domain is DTGVSQNPRHKITKRGQNVTFRCDPISEHNRLYWYRQTLGQGPEFLTYFQNEAQLEKSRLLSDRFSAERPKGSFSTLEIQRTEQGDSAMYLCAGNGEGDTQYFGPGTRLTVL.